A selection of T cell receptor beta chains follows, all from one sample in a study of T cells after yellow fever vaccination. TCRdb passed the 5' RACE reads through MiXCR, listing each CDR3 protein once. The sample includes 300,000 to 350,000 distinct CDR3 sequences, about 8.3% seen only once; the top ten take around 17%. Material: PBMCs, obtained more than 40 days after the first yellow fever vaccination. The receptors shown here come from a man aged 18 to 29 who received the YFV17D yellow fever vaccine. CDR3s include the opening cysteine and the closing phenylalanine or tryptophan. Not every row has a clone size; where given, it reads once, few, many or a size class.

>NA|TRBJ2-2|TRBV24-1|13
CATSFSAAGELFF
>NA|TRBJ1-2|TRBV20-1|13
CSARVPGVQKGTF
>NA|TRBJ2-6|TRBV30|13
CAWAGNGANVLTF
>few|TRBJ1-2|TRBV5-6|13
CASRNTGGYGYTF
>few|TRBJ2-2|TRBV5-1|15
CASSPRDRDSGELFF
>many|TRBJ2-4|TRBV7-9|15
CASSPGRKAKNIQYF
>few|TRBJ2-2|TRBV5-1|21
CASSTLDLDRAMVGNTGELFF
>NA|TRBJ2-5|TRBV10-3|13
CATREGSQETQYF
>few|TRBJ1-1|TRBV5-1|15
CASSLGSGQNTEAFF
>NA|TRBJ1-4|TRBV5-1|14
CASSSAGADEKLFF
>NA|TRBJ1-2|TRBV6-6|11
CASQTVYGYTF
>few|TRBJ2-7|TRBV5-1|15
CASSPAVLSENEQYF
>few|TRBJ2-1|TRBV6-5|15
CASSYGSASYNEQFF
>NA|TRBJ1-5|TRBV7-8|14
CASSLVQGWEPQHF
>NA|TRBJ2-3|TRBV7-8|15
CASRQQGLETDTQYF
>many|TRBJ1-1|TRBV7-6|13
CASSQGRGTEAFF
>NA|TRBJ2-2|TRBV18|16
CASSQGQGAHTGELFF
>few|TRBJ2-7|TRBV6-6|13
CASSSQGFSEQYF
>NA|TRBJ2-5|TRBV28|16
CASSSPTSGGQETQYF
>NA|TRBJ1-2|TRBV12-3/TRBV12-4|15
CASSLALLGQHGYTF
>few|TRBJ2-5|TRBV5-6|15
CASSYRDTPGETQYF
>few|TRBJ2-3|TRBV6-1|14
CASSEVVRADTQYF
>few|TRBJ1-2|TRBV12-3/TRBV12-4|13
CASSLRANYGYTF
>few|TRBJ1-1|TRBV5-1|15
CASSQGTVMNTEAFF
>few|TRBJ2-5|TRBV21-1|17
CASSKGLAGDFQETQYF
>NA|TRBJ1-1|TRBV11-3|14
CASSLVGGSSEAFF
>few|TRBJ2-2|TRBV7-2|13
CASSLQGIGELFF
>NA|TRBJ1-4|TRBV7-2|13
CASSHRSEEKLFF
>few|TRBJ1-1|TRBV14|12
CASSKPNTEAFF
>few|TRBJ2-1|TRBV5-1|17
CASRPTSTGDNYNEQFF
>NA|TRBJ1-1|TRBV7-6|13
CASSSTGATEAFF
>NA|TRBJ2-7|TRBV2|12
CASKEDTYEQYF
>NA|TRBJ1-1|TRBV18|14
CASSPPVKGPEAFF
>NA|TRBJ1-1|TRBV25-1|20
CASSPLVPSDLVRGSTEAFF
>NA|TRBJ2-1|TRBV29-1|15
CSVEASRGGPNEQFF
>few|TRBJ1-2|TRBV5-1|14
CASSLARTGDGYTF
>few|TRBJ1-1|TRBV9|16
CASSARRARETTEAFF
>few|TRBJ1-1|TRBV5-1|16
CASRPDRKEVNTEAFF
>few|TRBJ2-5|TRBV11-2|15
CASSLDLAGEETQYF
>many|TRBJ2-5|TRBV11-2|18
CASSLISGGAQIQETQYF
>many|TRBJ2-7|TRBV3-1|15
CASSPWTGEAYEQYF
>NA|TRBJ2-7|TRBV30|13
CAWSGTGVYEQYF
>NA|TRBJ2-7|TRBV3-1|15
CASSQVGLGGYEQYF
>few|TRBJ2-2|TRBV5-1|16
CASSPDGPVNTGELFF
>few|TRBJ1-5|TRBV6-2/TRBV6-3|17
CASSPRGTGYSNQPQHF
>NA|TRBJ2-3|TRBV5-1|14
CASSYGTRTDTQYF
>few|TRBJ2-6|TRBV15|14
CATSREVGANVLTF
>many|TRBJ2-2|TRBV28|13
CASPSPNTGELFF
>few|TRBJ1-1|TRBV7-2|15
CASSLGTGGSVEAFF
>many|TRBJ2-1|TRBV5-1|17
CASSLTYRDYLDNEQFF
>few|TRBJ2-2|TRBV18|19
CASSPRSRGLIFDTGELFF
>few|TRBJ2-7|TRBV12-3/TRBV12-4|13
CASSGTGVNWQYF
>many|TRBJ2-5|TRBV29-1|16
CSVEWTSGPYQETQYF